The following is a T cell receptor (beta chain) sequence with its context. The CDR3 has 15 residues. V was clipped by 4 bases and J by 3 bases; unmatched bases: 8. Germline values: CDR1 WNHNN, CDR2 SYGVQD (reference sequence). Authors' analysis steps: Amplifying reference gene primers gave estimates of nucleated cell counts. The protocol was immunoSEQ multiplex PCR, while the TCRdb copy is restricted to in-frame clones and leaves out a portion. The V and J calls and the clone size are those of that table, but D and trimming were determined from the DNA. The table shows about 190,000 clones, with around four fifths occurring only once. The sample originates from a study of blood T cell repertoires in COVID-19.

The source is a man between 25 and 39 years old with active or convalescent COVID-19. The J gene is TRBJ2-7, the V gene TRBV10-1; 8 bases align to TRBD1. Sequencing was carried out using peripheral blood. The CDR3 nucleotides read TGCGCCAGCAGTGCCGCGACAGGGGTCATCTACGAGCAGTACTTC. Encoded protein: CASSAATGVIYEQYF.